This T cell receptor (beta chain) was obtained from a study of T cells in Graves' hyperthyroidism and ophthalmopathy. On the study more broadly: Pretreatment peripheral blood was obtained at initial diagnosis. Overall study findings and caveats: Also found in blood were most expanded thyroid clonotypes above 0.001.

Criteria for exclusion of patients were uncontrolled infection, other autoimmune disease, pregnancy or lactation. A few counts support this clonotype. The target antigen is unknown. V shed 0 bases, J shed 6 bases, and the junction held 4 bases outside the gene matches. Germline CDR1 reads SGHTA; CDR2 reads FQGTGA. The CDR3 sequence is 16 residues long. TCR beta CDR3 regions were amplified from RNA. Using the HTBI primer set, a first-round RT-PCR was run on the TCR CDR3. TCRdb reprocessed the multiplex PCR reads with MiXCR, giving one entry per CDR3 protein. The sample yields approximately 610,000 distinct CDR3 sequences, about 15% seen once.

What was sequenced was blood. This TCR was recovered from a middle-aged woman with Graves' ophthalmopathy. The chain carries TRBV7-3 and TRBJ2-2; 10 bases match TRBD2. This CDR3 is CASSLTSGRASGELFF. In DNA form, the CDR3 reads TGTGCCAGCAGCTTAACCAGCGGGAGGGCCTCCGGGGAGCTGTTTTTT.